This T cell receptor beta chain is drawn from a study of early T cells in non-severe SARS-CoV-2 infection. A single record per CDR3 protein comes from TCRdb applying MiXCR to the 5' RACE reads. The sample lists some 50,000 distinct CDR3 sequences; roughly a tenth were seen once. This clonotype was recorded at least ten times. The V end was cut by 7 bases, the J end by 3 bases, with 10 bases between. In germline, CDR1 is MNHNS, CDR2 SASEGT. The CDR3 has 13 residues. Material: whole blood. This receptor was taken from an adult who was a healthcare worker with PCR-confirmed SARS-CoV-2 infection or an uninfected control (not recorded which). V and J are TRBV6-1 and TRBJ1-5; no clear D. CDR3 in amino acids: CASNDISNQPQHF. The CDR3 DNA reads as TGTGCCAGCAACGACATTTCCAATCAGCCCCAGCATTTT.